The following is a T cell receptor (beta chain) sequence with its context. As yet, its antigen is unknown. A read error may produce the germline difference seen at one junction end. The donors were all healthy and Caucasian. This entry comes from a study of identical twins. Study results and caveats: Within cord blood, abundant beta clonotypes carried fewer insertions, but memory repertoires showed no such trend. It was out-of-frame TCR alpha sharing in monozygotic twins that models underestimated. Sequences that were out-of-frame, alpha and twin-shared displayed an excess of low generation probability.

TCRdb processed the 5' RACE reads anew with MiXCR; each CDR3 protein has one entry. This sample has roughly 250,000 distinct CDR3 sequences, with roughly an eighth found just once. Germline CDR1 LGHDT, CDR2 YNNKEL (reference sequence). The CDR3 contains 12 residues. The sequenced sample was memory (CD45RO+) T cells sorted from blood. V is TRBV3-1 and J is TRBJ1-1; D call uncertain. This TCR derives from a woman under 30 in good health. This chain's CDR3 is CSSSRGSTEAFF. DNA for the CDR3: TGTTCCAGCAGCCGGGGTTCCACTGAAGCTTTCTTT.